The text below deals with one T cell receptor beta chain. Its antigen is as yet unknown. The source of the sample is a study of cytomegalovirus exposure and HLA in healthy donors. Study-wide background: In a later analysis, it was reported that the roughly 120 validation repertoires had been produced on the same platform as the 690 or so repertoires belonging to the first cohort. Study outcomes and limitations: Investigators reported 164 TCR beta chains as tied to cytomegalovirus. Most TCRs appeared rarely, but some public TCRs recurred in many donors.

Sequenced by immunoSEQ multiplex PCR; TCRdb stores in-frame clones only, minus some. Of roughly 56,000 clones in the sample, around 90% are singletons; the top ten hold 1.1%. Per the germline V gene, CDR1 is SGDLS and CDR2 is YYNGEE. The CDR3 is made up of 16 amino acids. V gave up 0 bases and J gave up 5 bases; unmatched junction bases: 6. This chain links TRBV9 with TRBJ2-2; TRBD2 matches 8 bases. The sample was PBMCs. This TCR derives from a man younger than 35 in good health and CMV-seronegative. The CDR3 loop is CASSVGGTGGTGELFF. CDR3 nucleotides: TGTGCCAGCAGCGTAGGGGGGACGGGAGGGACCGGGGAGCTGTTTTTT.